A single sample is the source of the 25 T cell receptor beta chains below, sequenced in a study of early T cells in non-severe SARS-CoV-2 infection. TCRdb redid the calling of the 5' RACE reads with MiXCR, one entry per CDR3 protein. Among tens of thousands of distinct CDR3 sequences listed, under 5% were seen once. Sequenced: whole blood. All receptors come from an adult who was a healthcare worker with PCR-confirmed SARS-CoV-2 infection or an uninfected control (not recorded which).

At least ten counts were recorded for this clonotype. V and J are TRBV13 and TRBJ1-5, with 8 bases that match TRBD1. With V trimmed by 0 bases and J by 8 bases, 3 bases remained unmatched. CDR1 is PRHDT, CDR2 FYEKMQ, per germline (reference sequence). The CDR3 consists of 14 residues. The CDR3 DNA sequence: TGTGCCAGCAGCTTAGGACAGGGGGACAAGCCCCAGCATTTT. Its protein is CASSLGQGDKPQHF.

This clonotype was counted many times. This chain uses TRBV10-2 with TRBJ2-7, with 9 bases fitting TRBD2. Germline values: CDR1 WSHSY, CDR2 SAAADI. The J segment lost 3 bases and the V segment lost 0 bases, leaving 3 bases of the junction unmatched. The CDR3 loop spans 15 amino acids. The DNA of the CDR3 is TGCGCCAGCAGTGAGTCGCGGGGGGGCTACTACGAGCAGTACTTC. It yields the protein CASSESRGGYYEQYF.

This clonotype has a count of ten or more. The chain recombines TRBV10-1 with TRBJ2-1, with 8 bases lining up with TRBD2. Germline V lookup: CDR1 WNHNN, CDR2 SYGVQD (reference sequence). This CDR3 comprises 19 residues. V shed 0 bases, J shed 0 bases, and the junction held 10 bases outside the gene matches. The CDR3 DNA is TGCGCCAGCAGTGAGTCTTGGAGTAGCGGGATTTACTCCTACAATGAGCAGTTCTTC. This translates into CASSESWSSGIYSYNEQFF.

This clonotype came up many times. V usage is TRBV5-1 and J usage is TRBJ2-5; either TRBD1 or TRBD2 may supply D (5 bases each). The CDR3 runs 13 residues. The germline V gene encodes CDR1 SGHRS and CDR2 YFSETQ. Trimming stripped 0 bases from V and 4 bases from J, with 7 bases between. CDR3 sequence reads: CASSLAGRETQYF. DNA of the CDR3: TGCGCCAGCAGCTTGGCGGGGCGAGAGACCCAGTACTTC.

CDR3 in amino acids: CASSQDLGPQRAQYF. The CDR3 coding sequence is TGCGCCAGCAGCCAAGATCTGGGGCCCCAACGGGCCCAGTACTTC. The chain joins TRBV4-1 to TRBJ2-5; D is perhaps TRBD1 (5 bases). The V gene's germline CDR1 is MGHRA and CDR2 YSYEKL. V gave up 0 bases and J gave up 9 bases, with 17 bases separating them. The CDR3 runs to 15 residues.

A note on this clonotype: Compared with germline, one end of the junction differs, possibly owing to a read error. This chain connects TRBV2 to TRBJ1-3, with D perhaps TRBD1 (5 bases). Germline CDR1 is SNHLY and CDR2 is FYNNEI. The length of the CDR3 is 14 residues. This CDR3 is CASSHRSSGNTTYF. CDR3 DNA sequence: TGTGCCAGCAGCCACAGGTCCTCTGGAAACACCACATATTTT.

This clonotype was found a few times. A much larger clone lies a single base off, so this may be a read error. The CDR3: CSALTGTTNERLFF. CDR3 in DNA: TGCAGTGCCCTCACAGGGACAACTAATGAAAGACTGTTTTTT. The chain couples TRBV20-1 to TRBJ1-4, with a weak D call TRBD1 (6 bases). Germline values: CDR1 DFQATT, CDR2 SNEGSKA (reference sequence). This CDR3 region has 14 residues.

By frequency in the sample, this clonotype is medium-sized. This chain uses TRBV18 with TRBJ1-4; TRBD1 matches 7 bases. Per germline, CDR1 KGHSH and CDR2 LQKENI. The CDR3 totals 14 residues. The junction had 4 bases not matched to a gene; V was cut back by 3 bases and J by 6 bases. The CDR3 spells CASSPGTGDEKLFF. CDR3 DNA: TGTGCCAGCTCACCGGGCACAGGGGATGAAAAACTGTTTTTT. The full variable domain, in which reference TRBV18 and TRBJ1-4 provide the parts outside the CDR3, is NAGVMQNPRHLVRRRGQEARLRCSPMKGHSHVYWYRQLPEEGLKFMVYLQKENIIDESGMPKERFSAEFPKEGPSILRIQQVVRGDSAAYFCASSPGTGDEKLFFGSGTQLSVL.

This clonotype was observed many times. This chain links TRBV29-1 with TRBJ2-7, with D possibly matching TRBD2 (5 bases). This CDR3 comprises 12 residues. The germline gives CDR1 SQVTM, CDR2 ANQGSEA. The ends were cut back, 7 bases at V and 2 bases at J, with 12 bases in the middle. CDR3 DNA sequence: TGCAGCGCCGCGGACGGGACCTACGAGCAGTACTTC. Protein: CSAADGTYEQYF.

This clonotype was detected ten times or more. The chain is built from TRBV6-5 and TRBJ2-3; D is uncertain. Trimming left V 1 base short and J 6 bases short, with 2 bases between. Germline values: CDR1 MNHEY, CDR2 SVGAGI. This CDR3 comprises 11 residues. Here the CDR3 reads CASSYYDTQYF. The CDR3 nucleotides read TGTGCCAGCAGTTACTACGATACGCAGTATTTT.

This clonotype has at least ten counts. At one of its ends the junction is not consistent with the germline gene, which may arise from a read error. V gene TRBV7-9 combines with J gene TRBJ1-1; no definite D call. The germline CDR1 and CDR2 sequences are SEHNR and FQNEAQ (reference sequence). This CDR3 comprises 13 residues. The CDR3 region is CASSESANTEVFF. CDR3 coding DNA: TGTGCCAGCAGCGAAAGTGCCAACACTGAAGTTTTCTTT.

This clonotype came up a few times. V is TRBV6-2 or TRBV6-3 and J is TRBJ1-5; D is perhaps TRBD1 (5 bases). The CDR3 sequence is 13 residues long. Trimming shortened V by 8 bases and J by 1 base, and 9 bases separated the two germline ends. The germline V gene has CDR1 MNHEY and CDR2 SVGEGT. Here the CDR3 DNA reads TGTGCCAGCCGATGGACAAGCAATCAGCCCCAGCATTTT. As protein: CASRWTSNQPQHF.

This clonotype was seen many times. The J gene is TRBJ1-2, the V gene TRBV7-9, with TRBD1 identical over 10 bases. The CDR3 extends over 15 amino acids. Trimming took 5 bases from V and 5 from J; bases not matched to a gene: 8. CDR1 is SEHNR and CDR2 is FQNEAQ in the germline V gene (reference sequence). For the CDR3, the DNA is TGTGCCAGCAGCGCCGGGACAGGGGCAACGTATGGCTACACCTTC. Translating it yields CASSAGTGATYGYTF.

In this sample, this clonotype turned up many times. This chain joins TRBV4-1 and TRBJ1-2; no clear D gene. The CDR3 contains 14 residues. V was trimmed by 0 bases and J by 8 bases, leaving 13 bases between them. Per the germline V gene, CDR1 is MGHRA and CDR2 is YSYEKL. CDR3 residues: CASSQDRSGKGYTF. The CDR3 bases are TGCGCCAGCAGCCAAGATAGGTCCGGTAAAGGCTACACCTTC.

This clonotype appeared many times. The chain joins TRBV29-1 to TRBJ1-2, with D possibly being TRBD1 (5 bases). The CDR3 is 12 amino acids. From germline, CDR1 is SQVTM and CDR2 ANQGSEA. V lost 7 bases, J lost 8 bases, and 17 bases lay in between. The CDR3 nucleotides are TGCAGCGCTAGGGACGGATGGGAGGGCTACACCTTC. Translation gives CSARDGWEGYTF.

This clonotype was picked up many times. The chain uses TRBV7-6 and TRBJ2-1; the D gene is possibly TRBD2 (6 bases). Trimming removed 2 bases at V and 7 bases at J, with 21 bases between. Per the germline V gene, CDR1 is SGHVS and CDR2 is FNYEAQ. The CDR3 has 17 amino acids. CDR3 bases: TGTGCCAGCAGCTTACAGCCTCTCCGTGCGGGGCCTAATGAGCAGTTCTTC. Its translation: CASSLQPLRAGPNEQFF. Full variable domain (outside the CDR3, taken from reference TRBV7-6 and TRBJ2-1): GAGVSQSPRYKVTKRGQDVALRCDPISGHVSLYWYRQALGQGPEFLTYFNYEAQQDKSGLPNDRFSAERPEGSISTLTIQRTEQRDSAMYRCASSLQPLRAGPNEQFFGPGTRLTVL.

The sample holds many counts of this clonotype. The V call is TRBV7-7, the J call TRBJ2-2, with D tentatively TRBD2 (6 bases). Germline V gives CDR1 SSHAT, CDR2 FNYEAQ (reference sequence). The CDR3 is 18 amino acids. V lost 2 bases and J 4 bases, leaving 20 bases between the germline ends. As DNA, the CDR3 is TGTGCCAGCAGCTTAAATCCCCTACAGGAGGGAGTCACCGGGGAGCTGTTTTTT. Amino acid sequence: CASSLNPLQEGVTGELFF.

This clonotype was detected many times. CDR3 residues: CASSSILAGAAIGTDTQYF. CDR3 sequence (DNA): TGTGCCAGCAGCTCCATTCTAGCGGGGGCCGCGATAGGCACAGATACGCAGTATTTT. The chain couples TRBV7-9 to TRBJ2-3, with 10 positions matching TRBD2. CDR3 size: 19 residues. V lost 4 bases to trimming and J lost 1 base; unmatched junction nucleotides: 14. Germline CDR1 reads SEHNR; CDR2 reads FQNEAQ (reference sequence).

This clonotype has more than one count but fewer than ten. This rearrangement joins TRBV2 to TRBJ2-2, with 9 positions matching TRBD1. Germline V gene lookup returns CDR1 SNHLY and CDR2 FYNNEI. Trimming cost V 7 bases and J 6 bases; bases outside gene matches: 18. This CDR3 has 18 amino acids. The CDR3 loop is CASIRRDREASVSGELFF. CDR3 in DNA: TGTGCCAGCATCCGCCGGGACAGGGAGGCCTCGGTCTCCGGGGAGCTGTTTTTT.

At least ten counts were recorded for this clonotype. This chain joins TRBV27 and TRBJ2-7; D perhaps matches TRBD1 (6 bases). CDR1 MNHEY and CDR2 SMNVEV come from the germline V gene (reference sequence). Trimming left V 5 bases short and J 5 bases short, with 16 bases between. The CDR3 runs to 14 residues. For the CDR3, the DNA is TGTGCCAGCAGTCCCCGATGGGGGCCCCACGAGCAGTACTTC. Amino acid sequence: CASSPRWGPHEQYF.

This clonotype was observed at least ten times. The chain has TRBV3-1 and TRBJ1-2; TRBD1 is a possible D gene (5 bases). CDR3 length equals 14 residues. The V end lost 1 base, the J end lost 4 bases, and 10 bases lay between the germline ends. Germline V gives CDR1 LGHDT, CDR2 YNNKEL (reference sequence). The CDR3 protein is CASSQGEGFYGYTF. The DNA for the CDR3 is TGTGCCAGCAGCCAAGGGGAGGGGTTCTATGGCTACACCTTC.

In its sample, this clonotype was seen many times. The chain has TRBV2 and TRBJ2-7, with D perhaps TRBD1 (6 bases). The CDR3 consists of 11 residues. Germline V gene data show CDR1 as SNHLY and CDR2 as FYNNEI. V was cut by 6 bases and J by 3 bases, with 6 bases left in between. CDR3 DNA sequence: TGTGCCAGCAGGGACAGCTACGAGCAGTACTTC. Protein: CASRDSYEQYF.

At least ten counts were recorded for this clonotype. The germline gene is not matched at one end of the junction; a read error may be the cause. The V and J genes are TRBV18 and TRBJ1-1, with TRBD1 as a possible D gene (6 bases). The CDR3 covers 14 residues. Germline CDR1 is KGHSH and CDR2 is LQKENI. The CDR3 region is CASSPPDRNTEVFF. DNA of the CDR3: TGTGCCAGCTCACCACCCGACAGGAACACTGAAGTTTTCTTT.

This clonotype was picked up many times. The chain has TRBV29-1 and TRBJ1-2, with a possible D match to TRBD1 (5 bases). Germline V gene lookup returns CDR1 SQVTM and CDR2 ANQGSEA. Trimming left V 5 bases short and J 7 bases short, with 17 bases between. This CDR3 has 13 residues. The CDR3 coding sequence is TGCAGCGTTTCGGGTTTGGGGGTGTCTGGCTACACCTTC. It specifies CSVSGLGVSGYTF.

This chain uses TRBV7-3 with TRBJ2-1; 8 positions agree with TRBD1. Germline V CDR1 and CDR2: SGHTA, FQGTGA. Losses at the gene ends were 2 bases for V and 4 bases for J; bases not matched to a gene: 4. There are 15 residues in the CDR3. CDR3 in amino acids: CASSLEGQVYNEQFF. CDR3 DNA sequence: TGTGCCAGCAGCTTAGAGGGACAGGTATACAATGAGCAGTTCTTC. Full variable domain (outside the CDR3, taken from reference TRBV7-3 and TRBJ2-1): GAGVSQTPSNKVTEKGKYVELRCDPISGHTALYWYRQSLGQGPEFLIYFQGTGAADDSGLPNDRFFAVRPEGSVSTLKIQRTERGDSAVYLCASSLEGQVYNEQFFGPGTRLTVL.